This T cell receptor (beta chain) was captured by sequencing in a study of cytomegalovirus exposure and HLA in healthy donors. Germline V gene sequence: CDR1 LGHNA, CDR2 YSLEER. V lost 0 bases to trimming and J lost 0 bases, with 11 bases between them. The CDR3 is 16 residues long. Use of 60 Vbeta and 13 Jbeta primers characterized the PCR. Original processing methods: The count from a later analysis was roughly 80 million unique TCR beta chains, approximately 9.9 million of them shared. Repertoires were generated with immunoSEQ multiplex PCR, while TCRdb's copy carries only in-frame clones and drops some. V and J calls and clone size come straight from that table; D and trimming were deduced from the DNA. Of some 100,000 clones listed, roughly 79% are singletons.

The specimen was PBMCs. This TCR was recovered from a woman aged 40 to 49 in good health and CMV-seronegative. The rearrangement joins TRBV4-3 to TRBJ1-2; D might be TRBD1 (6 bases). The CDR3 nucleotides read TGCGCCAGCAGCCAAGACCGGACAGATTCTAACTATGGCTACACCTTC. This translates into CASSQDRTDSNYGYTF.